The 20 T cell receptor beta chains listed next were all sequenced from one sample in a study of T cell responses to AZD1222 COVID-19 vaccine. Some clones are missing from TCRdb's copy, which holds only in-frame ones; the method was immunoSEQ multiplex PCR. The repertoire holds 200,000 to 300,000 clones, about 92% seen once, with 0.55% in the top ten. The specimen comprised peripheral blood, sampled on day 0 of AZD1222 vaccination. All receptors come from an adult in good health.

Only a few counts were recorded for this clone. This chain uses TRBV6-5 with TRBJ1-6; 8 bases line up with TRBD1. Trimming removed 8 bases from V and 6 bases from J; junction bases left unmatched: 6. Germline V gene data show CDR1 as MNHEY and CDR2 as SVGAGI. This CDR3 region has 14 residues. CDR3 sequence: CASRTGLINSPLHF. The CDR3 DNA follows: TGTGCCAGCCGGACAGGGTTGATTAATTCACCCCTCCACTTT.

The V call is TRBV21-1, the J call TRBJ2-2; TRBD1, the table's D call, was not compared with the DNA. TRBV21-1 is recorded as a pseudogene. This CDR3 has 17 amino acids. Here the CDR3 reads CASSPQGQGANTGELFF. In DNA, the CDR3 is TGTGCCAGCAGCCCCCAGGGACAGGGGGCGAACACCGGGGAGCTGTTTTTT.

The chain employs TRBV13 and TRBJ1-1; TRBD1 is a possible D gene (6 bases). V was shortened by 6 bases and J by 0 bases, with 8 bases between the two germline ends. Germline V gene data show CDR1 as PRHDT and CDR2 as FYEKMQ (reference sequence). This CDR3 has 13 residues. CDR3 nucleotide sequence: TGTGCCAGCAGGGGGGGCATGAACACTGAAGCTTTCTTT. As protein: CASRGGMNTEAFF.

This clone was observed once. The chain is built from TRBV24-1 and TRBJ2-3, with D perhaps TRBD1 or TRBD2 (6 bases each). This CDR3 is 15 amino acids long. Germline CDR1 reads KGHDR; CDR2 reads SFDVKD. V was cut by 1 base and J by 6 bases, with 13 bases left in between. The CDR3 DNA follows: TGTGCCACCAGTGATTTCTTCGGGGGCCGGGATACGCAGTATTTT. Amino acid sequence: CATSDFFGGRDTQYF.

The chain combines TRBV7-9 with TRBJ2-2; no clear D. CDR3 size: 15 residues. Germline V gene lookup returns CDR1 SEHNR and CDR2 FQNEAQ (reference sequence). V was trimmed by 7 bases and J by 3 bases, leaving 15 bases between them. CDR3 sequence (DNA): TGTGCCAGCATCCAGAGAAGCGCCGACACCGGGGAGCTGTTTTTT. This gives the protein CASIQRSADTGELFF.

The rearrangement links TRBV2 to TRBJ2-3; D is undetermined. The CDR3 consists of 15 residues. The germline V and J ends were trimmed by 8 bases and 2 bases, with 17 bases remaining between them. Germline CDR1 SNHLY, CDR2 FYNNEI. This CDR3 reads CASLKEFRHTDTQYF. CDR3 DNA: TGTGCCAGCCTAAAGGAGTTCCGACACACAGATACGCAGTATTTT. Based on the CDR3 plus reference TRBV2 and TRBJ2-3, the full variable domain is EPEVTQTPSHQVTQMGQEVILRCVPISNHLYFYWYRQILGQKVEFLVSFYNNEISEKSEIFDDQFSVERPDGSNFTLKIRSTKLEDSAMYFCASLKEFRHTDTQYFGPGTRLTVL.

The chain links TRBV19 to TRBJ1-5; possibly TRBD1 for D (5 bases). The length of the CDR3 is 15 residues. Trimming left V 4 bases short and J 3 bases short, with 13 bases between. Germline CDR1 is LNHDA and CDR2 is SQIVND (reference sequence). The CDR3 region is CASSTALGTNQPQHF. As DNA, the CDR3 is TGTGCCAGTAGTACAGCCTTGGGGACCAATCAGCCCCAGCATTTT.

This clone showed up just a few times. This chain joins TRBV30 and TRBJ2-1; D is possibly TRBD1 or TRBD2 (6 bases each). The V end lost 0 bases, the J end lost 2 bases, and 14 bases lay between the germline ends. Germline V CDR1 and CDR2: GTSNPN, SVGIG (reference sequence). The CDR3 loop spans 16 amino acids. CDR3: CAWSVLEGGPYNEQFF. The DNA of the CDR3 is TGTGCCTGGAGTGTACTTGAGGGGGGACCCTACAATGAGCAGTTCTTC. Together with reference TRBV30 and TRBJ2-1, the CDR3 gives the full variable domain: SQTIHQWPATLVQPVGSPLSLECTVEGTSNPNLYWYRQAAGRGLQLLFYSVGIGQISSEVPQNLSASRPQDRQFILSSKKLLLSDSGFYLCAWSVLEGGPYNEQFFGPGTRLTVL.

The chain has TRBV7-9 and TRBJ1-4, with D hard to call. Trimming stripped 2 bases from V and 7 bases from J, with 11 bases between. CDR3 length: 14 residues. The germline V gene has CDR1 SEHNR and CDR2 FQNEAQ (reference sequence). The CDR3 sequence is CASSLQLTPEKLFF. The CDR3, as DNA: TGTGCCAGCAGCTTACAGCTCACCCCTGAAAAACTGTTTTTT.

This sequence joins TRBV5-1 and TRBJ2-7, with 8 bases that match TRBD1. V dropped 3 bases and J dropped 3; count of bases not matched to a gene: 8. Germline values: CDR1 SGHRS, CDR2 YFSETQ. There are 15 residues in the CDR3. The CDR3 nucleotides read TGCGCCAGCAGCTGGGCGCCCGGGACAGGCTACGAGCAGTACTTC. This sequence encodes CASSWAPGTGYEQYF.

The rearrangement links TRBV3-1 (or the pseudogene TRBV3-2) to TRBJ2-3; tentatively, D is TRBD2 (6 bases). Germline CDR1 and CDR2: LGHDT and YNNKEL (reference sequence). The V end lost 4 bases, the J end lost 4 bases, and 12 bases lay between the germline ends. The CDR3 covers 14 residues. The CDR3 loop reads CASSLRGNSDTQYF. In nucleotides, the CDR3 is TGTGCCAGCAGCCTTCGGGGGAATTCAGATACGCAGTATTTT.

V gene TRBV2 combines with J gene TRBJ2-3; D unclear. V was shortened by 6 bases and J by 0 bases, with 10 bases between the two germline ends. CDR1 and CDR2 from the germline V gene are SNHLY and FYNNEI. The CDR3 totals 14 residues. The CDR3 region has the DNA TGTGCCAGCAGATTGGGTGGCAGCACAGATACGCAGTATTTT. Translated, it gives CASRLGGSTDTQYF.

This chain connects TRBV9 to TRBJ1-6; D might be TRBD1 (5 bases). Trimming removed 4 bases at V and 0 bases at J, with 17 bases between. The CDR3 spans 18 residues. Germline lookup yields CDR1 SGDLS and CDR2 YYNGEE. CDR3 residues: CASSPGVGISSYNSPLHF. Written as DNA, the CDR3 is TGTGCCAGCAGCCCGGGGGTAGGGATTAGCTCCTATAATTCACCCCTCCACTTT.

The V gene is TRBV18, the J gene TRBJ2-7; 7 bases map to TRBD1. The junction had 7 bases not matched to a gene; V was cut back by 4 bases and J by 1 base. The CDR3 covers 15 residues. The germline V gene has CDR1 KGHSH and CDR2 LQKENI. The CDR3 protein is CASSLDRVRSYEQYF. CDR3 DNA: TGTGCCAGCTCACTTGACAGGGTTCGTTCCTACGAGCAGTACTTC.

J is TRBJ1-1 and V is TRBV10-3; D gene unclear. The CDR3 has 15 residues. CDR1 and CDR2 (germline): ENHRY, SYGVKD. Trimming cost V 0 bases and J 6 bases, with 14 bases left between them. CDR3 amino acids: CAISESNQRKAEAFF. The CDR3 DNA is TGTGCCATCAGTGAGTCTAATCAGAGGAAAGCTGAAGCTTTCTTT.

V is TRBV2 and J is TRBJ2-2; 8 nucleotides match TRBD2. This CDR3 is built from 14 residues. V lost 10 bases and J lost 7; bases outside the gene matches: 11. Germline loops: CDR1 SNHLY, CDR2 FYNNEI. The CDR3 DNA is TGTGCCACCCCTAGGACTAGCCGGGGCGGGGAGCTGTTTTTT. Protein: CATPRTSRGGELFF.

This sequence joins TRBV10-3 and TRBJ2-7; no reliable D call. With 2 bases removed from V and 3 bases from J, the gap between germline ends came to 8 bases. This CDR3 is 13 amino acids long. Germline V gene sequence: CDR1 ENHRY, CDR2 SYGVKD. CDR3 coding DNA: TGTGCCATCAGTGAGGCAGGAATCTACGAGCAGTACTTC. This encodes CAISEAGIYEQYF.

The rearrangement joins TRBV3-1 (or the pseudogene TRBV3-2) to TRBJ2-7, with TRBD2 identical over 10 bases. Germline assignment: CDR1 LGHDT and CDR2 YNNKEL (reference sequence). This CDR3 region has 15 residues. V lost 4 bases to trimming and J lost 3 bases; unmatched junction nucleotides: 6. The CDR3 protein is CASSLAGGGVYEQYF. The CDR3 coding sequence is TGTGCCAGCAGCCTAGCGGGGGGAGGAGTCTACGAGCAGTACTTC.

This clone has just a few counts. The V and J genes are TRBV29-1 and TRBJ1-1; D is unclear. There are 15 residues in the CDR3. V lost 0 bases and J 1 base, leaving 12 bases between the germline ends. Looked up from germline, CDR1 is SQVTM and CDR2 is ANQGSEA. CDR3 sequence (DNA): TGCAGCGTTGAAGATCAAAGACTCAGGAACACTGAAGCTTTCTTT. Protein sequence: CSVEDQRLRNTEAFF.

This chain joins TRBV7-2 and TRBJ2-7, with 7 bases matching TRBD1. Germline CDR1 reads SGHTA; CDR2 reads FQGNSA. V was pared by 4 bases and J by 1 base, with 4 bases of the junction left unmatched. This CDR3 spans 14 amino acids. CDR3: CASSWDRSSYEQYF. The CDR3 bases are TGTGCCAGCAGCTGGGACAGAAGTTCCTACGAGCAGTACTTC.